The T cell receptor beta chain described here comes from a study of blood T cell repertoires in COVID-19. About the research overall: COVID-19 samples from acute and convalescent phases originated in the United States, Italy and Spain. PBMCs, B-cell-depleted T cells, or T cells provided the cDNA or gDNA that made up the material.

In the original analysis: Amplification from reference gene primers served as the basis for estimated nucleated cell counts. Clones were sequenced by immunoSEQ multiplex PCR, and TCRdb holds only the in-frame ones, with some missing. The V and J calls and the clone size are those of that table, but D and trimming were determined from the DNA. The table has roughly 260,000 clones, more than 75% seen once; the top ten hold roughly 9.8%. Trimming pared 5 bases from V and 6 bases from J, leaving 13 bases between. The V gene's germline CDR1 is LNHDA and CDR2 SQIVND (reference sequence). The CDR3 is 14 amino acids.

The chain has TRBV19 and TRBJ1-4; D might be TRBD1 (5 bases). The sequence derives from a man aged 35 to 55 who had recovered from COVID-19. Sequenced sample: peripheral blood. The CDR3 DNA reads TGTGCCAGTAGTTCCCAGGGACTTTATGAAAAACTGTTTTTT. This encodes CASSSQGLYEKLFF.